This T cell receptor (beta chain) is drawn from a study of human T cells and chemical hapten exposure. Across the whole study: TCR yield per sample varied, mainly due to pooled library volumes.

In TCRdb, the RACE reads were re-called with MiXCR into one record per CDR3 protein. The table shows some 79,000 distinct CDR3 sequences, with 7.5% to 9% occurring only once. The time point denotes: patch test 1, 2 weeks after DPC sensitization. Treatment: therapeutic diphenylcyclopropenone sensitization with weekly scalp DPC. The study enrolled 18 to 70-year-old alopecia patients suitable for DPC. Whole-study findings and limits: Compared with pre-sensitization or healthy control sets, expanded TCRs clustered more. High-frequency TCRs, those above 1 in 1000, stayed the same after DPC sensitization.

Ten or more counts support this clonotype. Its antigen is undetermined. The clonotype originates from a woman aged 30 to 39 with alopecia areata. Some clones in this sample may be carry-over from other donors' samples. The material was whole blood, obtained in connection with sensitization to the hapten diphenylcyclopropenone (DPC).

The CDR3 nucleotides are TGTGCCAGCAGTGCCCAACCCGGGACTAGCGGGGGGGGTACGCAGTATTTT. It translates to CASSAQPGTSGGGTQYF. The chain joins TRBV6-5 to TRBJ2-3, with 16 nucleotides matching TRBD2. With 5 bases clipped from V and 8 bases from J, the junction kept 10 bases outside the gene matches. The CDR3 is made up of 17 amino acids. The germline CDR1 and CDR2 sequences are MNHEY and SVGAGI.